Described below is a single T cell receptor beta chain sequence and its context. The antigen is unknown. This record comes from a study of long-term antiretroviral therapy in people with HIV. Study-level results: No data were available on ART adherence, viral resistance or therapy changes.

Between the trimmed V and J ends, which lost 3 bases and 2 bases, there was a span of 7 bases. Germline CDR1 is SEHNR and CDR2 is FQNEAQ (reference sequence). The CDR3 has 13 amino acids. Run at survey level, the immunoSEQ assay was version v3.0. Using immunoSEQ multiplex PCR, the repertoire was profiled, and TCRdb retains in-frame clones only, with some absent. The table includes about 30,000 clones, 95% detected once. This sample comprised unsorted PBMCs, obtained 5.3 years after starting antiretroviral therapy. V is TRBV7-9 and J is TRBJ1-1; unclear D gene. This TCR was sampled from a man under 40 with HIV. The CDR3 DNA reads TGTGCCAGCAGCTTGGGCATCAACACTGAAGCTTTCTTT. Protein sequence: CASSLGINTEAFF.